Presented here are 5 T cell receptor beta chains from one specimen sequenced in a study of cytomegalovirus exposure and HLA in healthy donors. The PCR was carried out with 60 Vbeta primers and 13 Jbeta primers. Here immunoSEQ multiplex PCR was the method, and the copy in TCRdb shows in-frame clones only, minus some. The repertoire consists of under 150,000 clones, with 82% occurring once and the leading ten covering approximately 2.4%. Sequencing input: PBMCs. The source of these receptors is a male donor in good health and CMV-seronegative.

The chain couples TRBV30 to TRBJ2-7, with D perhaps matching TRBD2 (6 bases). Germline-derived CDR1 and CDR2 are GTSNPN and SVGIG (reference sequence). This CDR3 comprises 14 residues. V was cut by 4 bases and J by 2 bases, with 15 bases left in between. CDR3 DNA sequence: TGTGCCTGGATGGGACTTAGCGGAACCTACGAGCAGTACTTC. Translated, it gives CAWMGLSGTYEQYF.

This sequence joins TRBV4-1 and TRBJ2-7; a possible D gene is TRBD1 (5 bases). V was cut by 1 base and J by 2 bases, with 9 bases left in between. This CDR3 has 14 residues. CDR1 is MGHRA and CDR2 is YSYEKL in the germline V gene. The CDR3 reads CASSQVDRPYEQYF. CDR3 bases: TGCGCCAGCAGCCAAGTCGACAGACCCTACGAGCAGTACTTC.

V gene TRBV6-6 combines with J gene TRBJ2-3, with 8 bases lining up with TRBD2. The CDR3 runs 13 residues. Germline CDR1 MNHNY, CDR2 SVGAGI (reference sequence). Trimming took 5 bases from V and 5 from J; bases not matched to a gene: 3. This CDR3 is CASSPRGGDTQYF. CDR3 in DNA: TGTGCCAGCAGTCCCCGGGGGGGAGATACGCAGTATTTT.

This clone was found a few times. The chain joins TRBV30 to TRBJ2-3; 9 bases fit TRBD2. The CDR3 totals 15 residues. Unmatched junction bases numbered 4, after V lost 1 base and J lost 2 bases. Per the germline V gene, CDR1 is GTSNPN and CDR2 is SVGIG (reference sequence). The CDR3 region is CAWSAGGRATDTQYF. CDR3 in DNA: TGTGCCTGGAGTGCGGGCGGGAGGGCCACAGATACGCAGTATTTT. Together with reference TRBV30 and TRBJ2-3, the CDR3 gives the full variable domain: SQTIHQWPATLVQPVGSPLSLECTVEGTSNPNLYWYRQAAGRGLQLLFYSVGIGQISSEVPQNLSASRPQDRQFILSSKKLLLSDSGFYLCAWSAGGRATDTQYFGPGTRLTVL.

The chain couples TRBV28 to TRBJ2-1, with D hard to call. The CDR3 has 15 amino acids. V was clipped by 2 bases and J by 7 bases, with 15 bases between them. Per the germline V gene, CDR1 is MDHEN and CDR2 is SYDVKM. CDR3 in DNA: TGTGCCAGCAGTTTAGCGACACACAAGGTAAATGAGCAGTTCTTC. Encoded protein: CASSLATHKVNEQFF.